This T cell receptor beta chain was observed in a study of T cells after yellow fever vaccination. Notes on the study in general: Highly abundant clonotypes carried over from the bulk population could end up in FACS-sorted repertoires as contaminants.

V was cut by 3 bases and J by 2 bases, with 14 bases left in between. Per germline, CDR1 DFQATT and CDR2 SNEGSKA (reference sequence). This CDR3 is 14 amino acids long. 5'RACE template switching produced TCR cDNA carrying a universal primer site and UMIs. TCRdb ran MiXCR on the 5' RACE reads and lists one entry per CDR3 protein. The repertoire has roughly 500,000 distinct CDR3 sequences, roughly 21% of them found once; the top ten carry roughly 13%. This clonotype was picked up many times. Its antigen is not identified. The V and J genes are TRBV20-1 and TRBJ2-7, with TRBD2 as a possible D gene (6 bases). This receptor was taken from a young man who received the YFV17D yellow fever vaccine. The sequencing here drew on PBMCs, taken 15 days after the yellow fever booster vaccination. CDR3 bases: TGCAGTGCTAGGCCCCGCGGGAAAACCTACGAGCAGTACTTC. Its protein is CSARPRGKTYEQYF.